The 7 T cell receptor beta chains presented below share a single source sample, sequenced in a study of response to subunit inactivated influenza vaccine. MiXCR was run by TCRdb on the RT-PCR reads, yielding one entry per CDR3 protein. The table includes fewer than 600,000 distinct CDR3 sequences, around 7.7% detected once. Source: PBMCs from blood, taken roughly 24 months after vaccination. These receptor sequences come from a man between 50 and 69 years old who received an inactivated influenza vaccine.

The rearrangement links TRBV18 to TRBJ1-1, with 7 bases aligning to TRBD1. The CDR3 runs 14 residues. The V segment lost 6 bases and the J segment 6 bases; nucleotides outside the gene matches: 10. Germline V gives CDR1 KGHSH, CDR2 LQKENI. Here the CDR3 DNA reads TGTGCCAGCTCCCTCGGACAGGTAGTGGCTGAAGCTTTCTTT. It translates to CASSLGQVVAEAFF.

This clonotype was seen a handful of times. The gene calls are TRBV12-3 or TRBV12-4 and TRBJ1-1; perhaps TRBD1 as D (5 bases). The V end was cut by 5 bases, the J end by 4 bases, with 11 bases between. CDR3 length: 13 residues. CDR3 DNA: TGTGCCAGCAGTCATGGGACGGCCACTGAAGCTTTCTTT. Its translation: CASSHGTATEAFF.

This clonotype was seen many times. This sequence joins TRBV20-1 and TRBJ2-1, with D possibly called TRBD1 or TRBD2 (5 bases each). The germline V gene encodes CDR1 DFQATT and CDR2 SNEGSKA (reference sequence). The CDR3 contains 15 residues. Trimming stripped 8 bases from V and 4 bases from J, with 21 bases between. The CDR3 bases are TGCAGTTCAGATAGTGGGACGGGGCTATACAATGAGCAGTTCTTC. Translated: CSSDSGTGLYNEQFF.

This rearrangement joins TRBV29-1 to TRBJ2-1, with a tentative D call TRBD2 (7 bases). Germline CDR1 is SQVTM and CDR2 is ANQGSEA. The CDR3 covers 14 residues. V was shortened by 8 bases and J by 0 bases, with 14 bases between the two germline ends. The CDR3 coding sequence is TGCAGCTCGAGGGGGGGTAGCTCCTACAATGAGCAGTTCTTC. Amino acids: CSSRGGSSYNEQFF.

The chain joins TRBV10-1 to TRBJ2-1; 11 bases match TRBD2. V was clipped by 5 bases and J by 6 bases; unmatched bases: 3. The germline CDR1 and CDR2 sequences are WNHNN and SYGVQD (reference sequence). This CDR3 contains 14 residues. This CDR3 reads CASSTTSGGNEQFF. CDR3 in DNA: TGCGCCAGCAGTACAACTAGCGGGGGCAATGAGCAGTTCTTC.

This clonotype has only a few counts. The chain joins TRBV9 to TRBJ2-3, with D unresolved. The V gene's germline CDR1 is SGDLS and CDR2 YYNGEE. The CDR3 is made up of 12 amino acids. Trimming took 2 bases from V and 5 from J, leaving 6 bases between them. CDR3 in amino acids: CASSVERDTQYF. CDR3 DNA sequence: TGTGCCAGCAGCGTCGAACGAGATACGCAGTATTTT.

The chain has TRBV7-9 and TRBJ1-4, with 9 bases matching TRBD1. The CDR3 has 15 residues. Germline V gives CDR1 SEHNR, CDR2 FQNEAQ (reference sequence). Trimming cost V 3 bases and J 7 bases; bases outside gene matches: 6. The CDR3 DNA is TGTGCCAGCAGCTTGGGGACAGGGTTTTTTGAAAAACTGTTTTTT. It translates to CASSLGTGFFEKLFF.